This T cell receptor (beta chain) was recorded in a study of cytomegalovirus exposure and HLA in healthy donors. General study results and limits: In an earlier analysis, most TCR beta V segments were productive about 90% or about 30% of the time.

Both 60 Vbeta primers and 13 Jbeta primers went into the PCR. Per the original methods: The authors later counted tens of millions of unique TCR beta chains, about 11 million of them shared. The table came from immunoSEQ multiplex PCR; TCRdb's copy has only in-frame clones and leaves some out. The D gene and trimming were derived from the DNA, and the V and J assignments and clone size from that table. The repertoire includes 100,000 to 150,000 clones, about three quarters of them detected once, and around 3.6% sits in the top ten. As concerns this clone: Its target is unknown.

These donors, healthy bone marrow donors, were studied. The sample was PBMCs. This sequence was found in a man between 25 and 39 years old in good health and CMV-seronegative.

CDR3 coding DNA: TGTGCCCCTGGTAGAAAAACCCCCGCGGGAGGGGTCACCTATGGCTACACCTTC. Protein product: CAPGRKTPAGGVTYGYTF. This chain connects TRBV7-2 to TRBJ1-2; D might be TRBD1 (5 bases). The germline V gene has CDR1 SGHTA and CDR2 FQGNSA. Trimming shortened V by 11 bases and J by 4 bases, and 32 bases separated the two germline ends. The CDR3 has 18 residues. The full variable domain, completed using reference TRBV7-2 and TRBJ1-2, is GAGVSQSPSNKVTEKGKDVELRCDPISGHTALYWYRQSLGQGLEFLIYFQGNSAPDKSGLPSDRFSAERTGGSVSTLTIQRTQQEDSAVYLCAPGRKTPAGGVTYGYTFGSGTRLTVV.